Below are 9 T cell receptor beta chains sequenced from a single sample in a study of shared clonotypes between healthy human individuals. CD45RO-negative CD8 cells positively selected for CCR7 made up the naive population, which excluded terminally differentiated effector memory CD45RA+ cells. Using immunoSEQ multiplex PCR, the repertoire was profiled, and TCRdb retains in-frame clones only, with some absent. This sample has 1.5 million to 2.5 million clones; over 85% occur once, and the top ten carry 1.2%. Sequencing was carried out using naive CD8+ T cells sorted from blood. The receptors were sampled from a man between 18 and 35 years old in good health.

The chain joins TRBV25-1 to TRBJ2-1; D is uncertain. Trimming removed 5 bases at V and 10 bases at J, with 9 bases between. The CDR3 has 11 residues. The V gene's germline CDR1 is MGHDK and CDR2 SYGVNS. The DNA of the CDR3 is TGTGCCAGCAGTCGACCGGGCGAGCAGTTCTTC. Protein product: CASSRPGEQFF.

This chain links TRBV6-5 with TRBJ1-1, with a possible D match to TRBD1 (5 bases). Deletions cut 4 bases from V and 4 bases from J, with 13 bases between. The CDR3 extends over 14 amino acids. In germline, CDR1 is MNHEY, CDR2 SVGAGI. Written as DNA, the CDR3 is TGTGCCAGCAGTTCGGCACCAAGGGGCACTGAAGCTTTCTTT. This translates into CASSSAPRGTEAFF.

The gene calls are TRBV19 and TRBJ2-3; no definite D call. This CDR3 is 14 amino acids long. Per the germline V gene, CDR1 is LNHDA and CDR2 is SQIVND (reference sequence). Deletions cut 3 bases from V and 1 base from J, with 8 bases between. CDR3 sequence (DNA): TGTGCCAGTAGTATGTATTTCGGCACAGATACGCAGTATTTT. Protein sequence: CASSMYFGTDTQYF.

The gene calls are TRBV28 and TRBJ1-4; D unresolved. The CDR3 has 14 amino acids. Germline CDR1 MDHEN, CDR2 SYDVKM. V lost 3 bases to trimming and J lost 5 bases, with 10 bases between them. The CDR3 DNA sequence: TGTGCCAGCAGTTTCAGAGCGTCCAATGAAAAACTGTTTTTT. It is translated as CASSFRASNEKLFF. The full variable domain, with the rest looked up from reference TRBV28 and TRBJ1-4, is DVKVTQSSRYLVKRTGEKVFLECVQDMDHENMFWYRQDPGLGLRLIYFSYDVKMKEKGDIPEGYSVSREKKERFSLILESASTNQTSMYLCASSFRASNEKLFFGSGTQLSVL.

The chain links TRBV19 to TRBJ1-1; D is unclear. CDR3 size: 13 residues. V lost 2 bases to trimming and J lost 4 bases, with 8 bases between them. The germline V gene encodes CDR1 LNHDA and CDR2 SQIVND (reference sequence). The CDR3 spells CASSITGITEAFF. The CDR3 nucleotides read TGTGCCAGTAGTATAACTGGGATCACTGAAGCTTTCTTT.

This rearrangement joins TRBV6-6 to TRBJ2-2; no reliable D call. V was trimmed by 6 bases and J by 4 bases, leaving 6 bases between them. Germline V gene sequence: CDR1 MNHNY, CDR2 SVGAGI (reference sequence). This CDR3 comprises 12 residues. The DNA of the CDR3 is TGTGCCAGCAGCCAAGTCACCGGGGAGCTGTTTTTT. Translating gives CASSQVTGELFF.

V usage is TRBV7-9 and J usage is TRBJ2-5; D ambiguous. V was trimmed by 6 bases and J by 4 bases, leaving 6 bases between them. The CDR3 spans 11 residues. The germline gives CDR1 SEHNR, CDR2 FQNEAQ (reference sequence). DNA for the CDR3: TGTGCCAGCAGGGTAACAGAGACCCAGTACTTC. This translates into CASRVTETQYF.

The chain links TRBV10-2 to TRBJ2-5; no firm D call. TRBJ2-7 explains the end of the DNA better; the J call may be wrong. CDR3 length equals 12 residues. CDR1 is WSHSY and CDR2 is SAAADI in the germline V gene. CDR3 sequence (DNA): TGCGCCAGCAGTGACGTCTCCTACGAGCAGTACTTC. This encodes CASSDVSYEQYF.

This chain links TRBV25-1 with TRBJ2-2; the D is unclear. CDR1 and CDR2 from the germline V gene are MGHDK and SYGVNS. Trimming pared 1 base from V and 5 bases from J, leaving 8 bases between. This CDR3 spans 14 amino acids. CDR3 sequence reads: CASSEWMGTGELFF. DNA of the CDR3: TGTGCCAGCAGTGAATGGATGGGTACCGGGGAGCTGTTTTTT.